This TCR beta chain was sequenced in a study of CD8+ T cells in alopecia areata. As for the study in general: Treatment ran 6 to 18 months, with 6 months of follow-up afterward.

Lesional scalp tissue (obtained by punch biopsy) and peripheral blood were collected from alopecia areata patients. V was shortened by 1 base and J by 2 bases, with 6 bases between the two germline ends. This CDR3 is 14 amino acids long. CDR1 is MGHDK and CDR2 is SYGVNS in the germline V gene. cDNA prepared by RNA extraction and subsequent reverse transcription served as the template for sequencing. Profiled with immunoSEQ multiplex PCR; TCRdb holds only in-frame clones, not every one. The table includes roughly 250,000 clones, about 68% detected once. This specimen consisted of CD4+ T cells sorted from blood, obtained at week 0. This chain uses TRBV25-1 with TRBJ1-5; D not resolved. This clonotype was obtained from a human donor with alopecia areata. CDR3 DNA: TGTGCCAGCAGTGAATTTGGGGGCAATCAGCCCCAGCATTTT. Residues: CASSEFGGNQPQHF.